Described below is a single T cell receptor beta chain sequence and its context. The target antigen is unknown. The sample is drawn from a study of Ad26.COV2.S vaccination and SARS-CoV-2 variants. Study observations and caveats: The authors reported substantial breadth in spike-specific CD8+ and CD4+ T cell responses after vaccination. Breadth and depth estimates from TCRs may understate total T cell responses. It was vaccine recipients, not placebo recipients, who had the higher spike-specific TCR breadth.

Germline CDR1 SEHNR, CDR2 FQNEAQ (reference sequence). The CDR3 has 18 residues. V dropped 1 base and J dropped 4; count of bases not matched to a gene: 12. Treatment meaning: roughly 19 received Ad26.COV2.S at low or high dose, single or two shots; roughly five received placebo; per-sample allocation not given. Sample collection was performed on day 63 after the first vaccine or placebo injection. Vaccine was an Ad26 vector expressing Wuhan-strain SARS-CoV-2 spike. The repertoire was sequenced with immunoSEQ multiplex PCR; TCRdb's copy has only in-frame clones and lacks some. The data show some 640,000 clones, more than 80% seen once.

The sample in question was peripheral blood, obtained in a trial of Ad26.COV2.S vaccine versus placebo. V and J are TRBV7-9 and TRBJ2-7, with TRBD1 matching 11 bases. The receptor's source is a person between 18 and 59 years old who received the Ad26.COV2.S COVID-19 vaccine or a placebo. This chain's CDR3 is CASSLEGAGRDRGYEQYF. CDR3 coding DNA: TGTGCCAGCAGCTTAGAAGGAGCGGGGCGGGACAGGGGGTACGAGCAGTACTTC.